This TCR beta chain was captured by sequencing in a study of T cell therapy after organ transplantation. In regard to this clone: What it binds is unknown.

This CDR3 comprises 14 residues. The V gene's germline CDR1 is ENHRY and CDR2 SYGVKD. V lost 3 bases and J 4 bases, leaving 7 bases between the germline ends. The time point is: 20-29 weeks after completion of therapy. The data were produced by immunoSEQ multiplex PCR, yet TCRdb's version contains in-frame clones alone and is incomplete. Of some 17,000 clones in the sample, around 86% were seen once. Here the sequenced sample was CD8+ T cells from blood, taken after autologous CMV-specific T cell therapy. The clonotype comes from a human patient who had received a solid organ transplant and had CMV disease. The graft donor may have given rise to some T cells. The rearrangement links TRBV10-3 to TRBJ2-6; D is ambiguous. CDR3 in DNA: TGTGCCATCAGTGACCCCCCGGGGGCCAACGTCCTGACTTTC. Translating gives CAISDPPGANVLTF.